This TCR beta chain was obtained from a study of molecular identifiers for immune sequencing clone quantification. The naive CD8 libraries originated from between 20,000 and 1,000,000 sorted cells and drew on 10%, 30% or 50% RNA. Naive CD8 T cells were sorted, and the gate applied was CD8+CD4-CCR7+CD45RA+. The use of previously described methods and listed TCR primers produced the bulk TCR libraries. Each CDR3 protein gets one entry after TCRdb re-called the PCR reads with MiXCR. This sample carries about 640,000 distinct CDR3 sequences, 20% of them seen once, and the ten largest clones take approximately 0.9%. Study-wide results and limits: Barcodes shared by identical TCR molecules could lead to underestimated sizes of highly expanded clones.

This clonotype occurred many times. Its matching antigen is unknown. CDR3 size: 12 residues. Trimming took 8 bases from V and 6 from J, leaving 11 bases between them. Germline CDR1 reads MNHEY; CDR2 reads SVGEGT. What was sequenced was naive CD8+ T cells from blood, with Jurkat cell RNA spiked in. Specified subset: FACS-sorted CD8+CD4-CCR7+CD45RA+ naive T cells. The TCR originated in a human donor in good health. Some libraries in this study had Jurkat cell RNA spiked in. The V call is TRBV6-2 or TRBV6-3, the J call TRBJ2-1; tentative D call: TRBD2 (5 bases). The CDR3 reads CASHGLTNEQFF. The CDR3 DNA follows: TGTGCCAGCCACGGACTTACCAATGAGCAGTTCTTC.